Below are 17 T cell receptor beta chains sequenced from a single sample in a study of CD8 T cells in ankylosing spondylitis. These receptors have no identified antigens. TCRdb independently ran MiXCR on the 5' RACE reads; one entry per CDR3 protein. The table has fewer than 400,000 distinct CDR3 sequences, around 20% seen once. Study-level results: A motif in TCR beta, a set of eight highly homologous variants, appeared characteristic of ankylosing spondylitis blood.

The sample consisted of blood, either unsorted or a sorted T cell fraction (not recorded which). Receptors were obtained from a male donor with ankylosing spondylitis.

At least ten counts were recorded for this clonotype. CDR3 region: CASSPLRTGHDTQYF. The CDR3 nucleotides read TGCGCCAGCAGCCCCCTCCGAACCGGCCACGATACGCAGTATTTT. The chain links TRBV4-3 to TRBJ2-3; D gene unclear. Trimming took 4 bases from V and 6 from J, leaving 17 bases between them. This CDR3 is 15 amino acids long. Germline CDR1 reads LGHNA; CDR2 reads YSLEER.

This clonotype was detected only a few times. The genes are TRBV5-1 and TRBJ2-7, with D perhaps TRBD2 (6 bases). The V end lost 2 bases, the J end lost 7 bases, and 16 bases lay between the germline ends. Germline values: CDR1 SGHRS, CDR2 YFSETQ. This CDR3 has 14 residues. The CDR3 bases are TGCGCCAGCAGCTTAGGAGGGAGTGAGGAGGAGCAGTACTTC. Translated, it gives CASSLGGSEEEQYF. Filled out from reference TRBV5-1 and TRBJ2-7, the complete variable domain reads KAGVTQTPRYLIKTRGQQVTLSCSPISGHRSVSWYQQTPGQGLQFLFEYFSETQRNKGNFPGRFSGRQFSNSRSEMNVSTLELGDSALYLCASSLGGSEEEQYFGPGTRLTVT.

This clonotype has only a few counts. The rearrangement joins TRBV12-3 or TRBV12-4 to TRBJ2-1, with TRBD2 matching 11 bases. This CDR3 region has 16 residues. Trimming took 4 bases from V and 6 from J; bases not matched to a gene: 8. The CDR3 sequence is CASSSNVAGGANEQFF. In DNA, the CDR3 is TGTGCCAGCAGTTCAAACGTAGCGGGAGGGGCCAATGAGCAGTTCTTC.

CDR3 in amino acids: CSARVPGGGRAPLHF. The CDR3 region has the DNA TGCAGTGCTAGAGTTCCGGGCGGGGGTAGGGCACCCCTCCACTTT. The V and J genes are TRBV20-1 and TRBJ1-6; maybe TRBD1 (5 bases). Germline V gene data show CDR1 as DFQATT and CDR2 as SNEGSKA (reference sequence). With 1 base removed from V and 11 bases from J, the gap between germline ends came to 18 bases. This CDR3 has 15 amino acids.

There are many counts of this clonotype. The chain couples TRBV28 to TRBJ2-7; no definite D call. V dropped 8 bases and J dropped 4 bases, with 15 bases sitting between them. The CDR3 contains 13 residues. The germline gives CDR1 MDHEN, CDR2 SYDVKM. CDR3 amino acids: CASRATPLYEQYF. The CDR3 nucleotides read TGTGCCAGCCGAGCGACCCCTTTATACGAGCAGTACTTC.

This clonotype appeared many times. V usage is TRBV2 and J usage is TRBJ1-4; D unresolved. This CDR3 is 14 amino acids long. Germline V CDR1 and CDR2: SNHLY, FYNNEI. The ends were cut back, 6 bases at V and 7 bases at J, with 15 bases in the middle. CDR3 residues: CASRYSRDLEKLFF. The CDR3 bases are TGTGCCAGCAGATACTCGAGGGATCTTGAAAAACTGTTTTTT. The whole variable domain, filled in from reference TRBV2 and TRBJ1-4, reads EPEVTQTPSHQVTQMGQEVILRCVPISNHLYFYWYRQILGQKVEFLVSFYNNEISEKSEIFDDQFSVERPDGSNFTLKIRSTKLEDSAMYFCASRYSRDLEKLFFGSGTQLSVL.

The rearrangement uses TRBV20-1 and TRBJ1-5; D possibly corresponds to TRBD1 (5 bases). Germline V gives CDR1 DFQATT, CDR2 SNEGSKA (reference sequence). The CDR3 totals 13 residues. V dropped 6 bases and J dropped 2 bases, with 11 bases sitting between them. This CDR3 is CSAAAQGNQPQHF. CDR3 DNA sequence: TGCAGTGCGGCCGCACAGGGCAATCAGCCCCAGCATTTT.

Ten or more counts support this clonotype. V gene TRBV29-1 combines with J gene TRBJ2-5; D is uncertain. Germline assignment: CDR1 SQVTM and CDR2 ANQGSEA. Trimming took off 4 bases at V and 4 bases at J, with 19 bases between the two ends. The CDR3 runs to 15 residues. The CDR3 DNA follows: TGCAGCGTTGCCCTGCCCAACGCGGCATCAGAGACCCAGTACTTC. Its protein product is CSVALPNAASETQYF.

This chain links TRBV29-1 with TRBJ2-1, with TRBD2 identical over 10 bases. There are 14 residues in the CDR3. Germline V lookup: CDR1 SQVTM, CDR2 ANQGSEA. The V segment lost 7 bases and the J segment 6 bases; nucleotides outside the gene matches: 9. The CDR3: CSARAGGPANEQFF. Written as DNA, the CDR3 is TGCAGCGCTCGAGCGGGAGGGCCCGCCAATGAGCAGTTCTTC.

V gene TRBV20-1 combines with J gene TRBJ1-5, with TRBD1 matching over 7 bases. Per the germline V gene, CDR1 is DFQATT and CDR2 is SNEGSKA (reference sequence). This CDR3 contains 13 residues. Trimming removed 5 bases from V and 0 bases from J; junction bases left unmatched: 1. The CDR3: CSAQGDSNQPQHF. The CDR3 region has the DNA TGCAGTGCTCAGGGGGATAGCAATCAGCCCCAGCATTTT.

This clonotype was observed many times. The CDR3 DNA is TGCGCCAGCAGCTTGGCGGGAGGCACAGATACGCAGTATTTT. Protein sequence: CASSLAGGTDTQYF. The chain uses TRBV5-1 and TRBJ2-3; D may be TRBD2 (6 bases). V was pared by 0 bases and J by 1 base, with 6 bases between. Per the germline V gene, CDR1 is SGHRS and CDR2 is YFSETQ. The CDR3 runs 14 residues. The whole variable domain, remainder taken from reference TRBV5-1 and TRBJ2-3, is KAGVTQTPRYLIKTRGQQVTLSCSPISGHRSVSWYQQTPGQGLQFLFEYFSETQRNKGNFPGRFSGRQFSNSRSEMNVSTLELGDSALYLCASSLAGGTDTQYFGPGTRLTVL.

There are a few counts of this clonotype. The gene calls are TRBV7-9 and TRBJ1-1, with a weak D call TRBD1 (5 bases). The germline V and J ends were trimmed by 7 bases and 1 base, with 13 bases remaining between them. The V gene's germline CDR1 is SEHNR and CDR2 FQNEAQ (reference sequence). The CDR3 spans 14 residues. CDR3 sequence (DNA): TGTGCCAGCAACCCGGGACCGGAGAACACTGAAGCTTTCTTT. Translated: CASNPGPENTEAFF.

Of note for this clonotype: In this CDR3 the conserved last residue, phenylalanine or tryptophan, is missing, so a read error is likely. The J gene is TRBJ2-7, the V gene TRBV20-1; TRBD1 is a possible D gene (6 bases). V gave up 1 base and J gave up 0 bases, with 7 bases separating them. In germline, CDR1 is DFQATT, CDR2 SNEGSKA (reference sequence). The CDR3 covers 13 residues. CDR3 amino acids: CSARVDSSYEQYL. CDR3 DNA: TGCAGTGCTAGAGTGGACAGCTCCTACGAGCAGTACTTA.

This clonotype was detected only once. The chain recombines TRBV20-1 with TRBJ2-3, with D perhaps assigned TRBD1 or TRBD2 (5 bases each). The CDR3 is 14 residues long. CDR1 DFQATT and CDR2 SNEGSKA come from the germline V gene (reference sequence). The ends were cut back, 6 bases at V and 4 bases at J, with 17 bases in the middle. The CDR3 loop reads CSAVVGVYADTQYF. DNA of the CDR3: TGCAGTGCGGTAGTGGGGGTCTATGCAGATACGCAGTATTTT.

The chain uses TRBV6-1 and TRBJ1-4; 7 nucleotides match TRBD1. The length of the CDR3 is 14 residues. Germline trimming cut 7 bases from V and 8 bases from J; bases unmatched to any gene: 10. Germline-derived CDR1 and CDR2 are MNHNS and SASEGT. CDR3 DNA sequence: TGTGCCAGCAACGCCGGGACAGAGACCGAAAAACTGTTTTTT. Protein product: CASNAGTETEKLFF.

There are many counts of this clonotype. The gene calls are TRBV29-1 and TRBJ1-1, with D possibly TRBD1 on 5 matching bases. Between the trimmed V and J ends, which lost 4 bases and 4 bases, there was a span of 16 bases. Germline CDR1 is SQVTM and CDR2 is ANQGSEA. There are 14 residues in the CDR3. This CDR3 reads CSVAFTGQGTEAFF. The CDR3 DNA is TGCAGCGTTGCGTTCACGGGTCAGGGCACTGAAGCTTTCTTT.

This sequence joins TRBV7-2 and TRBJ2-1, with a possible D match to TRBD2 (5 bases). V lost 1 base to trimming and J lost 3 bases, with 7 bases between them. Germline values: CDR1 SGHTA, CDR2 FQGNSA. This CDR3 contains 14 residues. The CDR3 region has the DNA TGTGCCAGCAGCTTAGTAGCGTTCTACAATGAGCAGTTCTTC. Protein product: CASSLVAFYNEQFF. Full variable domain (missing parts from reference TRBV7-2 and TRBJ2-1): GAGVSQSPSNKVTEKGKDVELRCDPISGHTALYWYRQSLGQGLEFLIYFQGNSAPDKSGLPSDRFSAERTGGSVSTLTIQRTQQEDSAVYLCASSLVAFYNEQFFGPGTRLTVL.